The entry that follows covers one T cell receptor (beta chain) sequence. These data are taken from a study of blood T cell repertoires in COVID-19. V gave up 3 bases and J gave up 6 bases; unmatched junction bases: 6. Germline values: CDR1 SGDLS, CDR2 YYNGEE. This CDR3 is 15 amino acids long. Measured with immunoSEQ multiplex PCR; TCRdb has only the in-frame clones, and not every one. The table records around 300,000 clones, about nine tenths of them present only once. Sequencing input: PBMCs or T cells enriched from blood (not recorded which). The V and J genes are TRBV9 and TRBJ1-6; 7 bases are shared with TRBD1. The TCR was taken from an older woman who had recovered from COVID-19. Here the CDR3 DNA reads TGTGCCAGCAGCGGAGGAACAGGGGTTAATTCACCCCTCCACTTT. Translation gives CASSGGTGVNSPLHF. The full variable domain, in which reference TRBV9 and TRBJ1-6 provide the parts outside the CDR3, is DSGVTQTPKHLITATGQRVTLRCSPRSGDLSVYWYQQSLDQGLQFLIQYYNGEERAKGNILERFSAQQFPDLHSELNLSSLELGDSALYFCASSGGTGVNSPLHFGNGTRLTVT.